Below, one T cell receptor beta chain is given with its context. As yet, its antigen is unknown. The sample belongs to a study of T cells in localized non-small cell lung cancer. Study results and limitations: Across samples, adjacent lung featured a median around 57 of the top 100 tumor clones.

V gave up 2 bases and J gave up 5 bases, with 15 bases separating them. The CDR3 spans 15 residues. CDR1 SGHTA and CDR2 FQGNSA come from the germline V gene. Clones were read by immunoSEQ multiplex PCR, and TCRdb kept only the in-frame ones, dropping some. The table includes some 25,000 clones, 92% detected once. The material was peripheral blood, obtained before any cancer treatment. The sequence was collected from a man between 40 and 70 years old with stage III squamous cell lung carcinoma. The chain carries TRBV7-2 and TRBJ1-1; TRBD1 is a possible D gene (5 bases). The CDR3 DNA reads as TGTGCCAGCAGCTTAAATGGGGCCGGAGGGACTGAAGCTTTCTTT. It codes for CASSLNGAGGTEAFF.